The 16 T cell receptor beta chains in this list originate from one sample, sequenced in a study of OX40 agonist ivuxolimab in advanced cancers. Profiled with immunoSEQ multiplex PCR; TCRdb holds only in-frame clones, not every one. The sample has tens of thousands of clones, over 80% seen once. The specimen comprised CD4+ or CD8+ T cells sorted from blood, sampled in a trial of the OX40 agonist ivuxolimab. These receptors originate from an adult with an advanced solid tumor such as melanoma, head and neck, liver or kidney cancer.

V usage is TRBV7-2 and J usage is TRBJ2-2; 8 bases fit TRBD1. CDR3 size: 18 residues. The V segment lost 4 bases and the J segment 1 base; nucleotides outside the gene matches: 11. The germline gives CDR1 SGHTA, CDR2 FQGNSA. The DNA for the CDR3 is TGTGCCAGCAGCTCCTCGAAACAGGGGGATCGGAACACCGGGGAGCTGTTTTTT. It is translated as CASSSSKQGDRNTGELFF.

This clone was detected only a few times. The CDR3 bases are TGTGCCATCAGTGAAGGGGTCGCCAAAAACTACGAGCAGTACTTC. Protein product: CAISEGVAKNYEQYF. The chain has TRBV10-3 and TRBJ2-7; TRBD1 might be the D (5 bases). The V gene lost 3 bases and the J gene lost 3 bases, with 15 bases spanning the gap. CDR1 ENHRY and CDR2 SYGVKD come from the germline V gene. The length of the CDR3 is 15 residues.

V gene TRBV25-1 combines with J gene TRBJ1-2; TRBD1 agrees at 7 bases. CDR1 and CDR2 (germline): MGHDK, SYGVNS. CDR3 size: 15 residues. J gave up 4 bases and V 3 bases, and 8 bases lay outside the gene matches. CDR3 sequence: CASSDPKQGSYGYTF. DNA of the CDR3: TGTGCCAGCAGTGACCCTAAACAGGGGAGCTATGGCTACACCTTC.

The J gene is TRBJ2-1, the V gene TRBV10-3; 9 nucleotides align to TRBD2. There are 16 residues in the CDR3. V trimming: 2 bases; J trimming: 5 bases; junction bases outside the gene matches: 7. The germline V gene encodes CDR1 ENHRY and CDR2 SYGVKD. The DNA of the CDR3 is TGTGCCATCAGTGAGGAGGTTGCGGGGGGGAACAATGAGCAGTTCTTC. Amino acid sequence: CAISEEVAGGNNEQFF.

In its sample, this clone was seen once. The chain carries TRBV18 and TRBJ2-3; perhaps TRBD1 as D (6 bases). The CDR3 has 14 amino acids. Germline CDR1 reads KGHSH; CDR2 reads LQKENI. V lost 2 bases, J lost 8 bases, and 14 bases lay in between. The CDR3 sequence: CASSPETGQGTQYF. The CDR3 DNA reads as TGTGCCAGCTCACCAGAGACAGGCCAGGGTACGCAGTATTTT.

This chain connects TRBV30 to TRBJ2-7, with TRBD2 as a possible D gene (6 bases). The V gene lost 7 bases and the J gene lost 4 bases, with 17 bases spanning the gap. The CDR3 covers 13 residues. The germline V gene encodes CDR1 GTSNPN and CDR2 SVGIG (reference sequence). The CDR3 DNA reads TGTGCCTTCCTCTCGGGAGAAGGATACGAGCAGTACTTC. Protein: CAFLSGEGYEQYF.

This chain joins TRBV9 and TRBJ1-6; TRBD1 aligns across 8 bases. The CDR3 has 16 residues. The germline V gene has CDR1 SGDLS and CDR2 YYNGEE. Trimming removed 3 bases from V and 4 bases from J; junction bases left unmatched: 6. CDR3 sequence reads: CASSEGQGLYNSPLHF. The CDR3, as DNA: TGTGCCAGCAGCGAAGGACAGGGTCTTTATAATTCACCCCTCCACTTT. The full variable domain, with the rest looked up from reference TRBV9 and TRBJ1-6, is DSGVTQTPKHLITATGQRVTLRCSPRSGDLSVYWYQQSLDQGLQFLIQYYNGEERAKGNILERFSAQQFPDLHSELNLSSLELGDSALYFCASSEGQGLYNSPLHFGNGTRLTVT.

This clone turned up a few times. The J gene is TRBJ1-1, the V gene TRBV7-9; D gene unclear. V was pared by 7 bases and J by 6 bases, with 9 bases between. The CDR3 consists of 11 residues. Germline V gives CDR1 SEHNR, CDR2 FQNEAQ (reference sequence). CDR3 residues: CASILMAEAFF. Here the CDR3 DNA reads TGTGCCAGCATCCTTATGGCTGAAGCTTTCTTT.

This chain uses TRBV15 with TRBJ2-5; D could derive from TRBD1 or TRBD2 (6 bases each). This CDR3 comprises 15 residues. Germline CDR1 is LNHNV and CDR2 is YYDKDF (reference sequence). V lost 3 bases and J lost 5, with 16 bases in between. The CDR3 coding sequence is TGTGCCACCAGCAGGGGGGGTACAGGGACCGAGACCCAGTACTTC. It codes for CATSRGGTGTETQYF.

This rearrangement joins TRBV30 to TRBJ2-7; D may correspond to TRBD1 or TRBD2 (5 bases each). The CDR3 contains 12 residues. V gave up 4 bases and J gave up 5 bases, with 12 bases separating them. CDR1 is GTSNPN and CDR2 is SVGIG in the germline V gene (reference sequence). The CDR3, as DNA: TGTGCCTGGACGCCAGGGAGAAACGAGCAGTACTTC. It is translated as CAWTPGRNEQYF.

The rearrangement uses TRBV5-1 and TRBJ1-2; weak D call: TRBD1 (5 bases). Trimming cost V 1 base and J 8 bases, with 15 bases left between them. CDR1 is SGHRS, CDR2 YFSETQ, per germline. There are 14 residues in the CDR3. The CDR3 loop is CASSLIGGIEGYTF. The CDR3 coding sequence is TGCGCCAGCAGCTTGATCGGGGGAATAGAGGGCTACACCTTC.

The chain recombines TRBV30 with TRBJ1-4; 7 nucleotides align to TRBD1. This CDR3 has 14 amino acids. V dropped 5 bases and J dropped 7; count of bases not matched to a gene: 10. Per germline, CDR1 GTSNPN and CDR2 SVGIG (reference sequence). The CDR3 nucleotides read TGTGCCTGGGCGAAACAGGGGCCCATTGAAAAACTGTTTTTT. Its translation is CAWAKQGPIEKLFF.

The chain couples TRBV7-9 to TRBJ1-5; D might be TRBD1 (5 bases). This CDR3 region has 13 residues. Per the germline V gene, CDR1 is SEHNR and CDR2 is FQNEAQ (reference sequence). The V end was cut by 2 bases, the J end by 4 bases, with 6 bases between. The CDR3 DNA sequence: TGTGCCAGCAGCTTACAGGGAAATCAGCCCCAGCATTTT. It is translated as CASSLQGNQPQHF.

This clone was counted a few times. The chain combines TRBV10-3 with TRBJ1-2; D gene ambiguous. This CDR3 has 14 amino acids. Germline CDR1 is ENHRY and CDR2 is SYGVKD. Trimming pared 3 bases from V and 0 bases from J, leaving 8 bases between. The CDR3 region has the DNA TGTGCCATCAGTGAAGAAAGAACTAACTATGGCTACACCTTC. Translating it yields CAISEERTNYGYTF.

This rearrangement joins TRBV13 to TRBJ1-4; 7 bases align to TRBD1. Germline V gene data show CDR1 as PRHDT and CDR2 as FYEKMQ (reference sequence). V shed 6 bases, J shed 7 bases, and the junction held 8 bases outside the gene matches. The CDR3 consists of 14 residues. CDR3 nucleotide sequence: TGTGCCAGCAGTTTTACAGGGGCCGCTGAAAAACTGTTTTTT. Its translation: CASSFTGAAEKLFF. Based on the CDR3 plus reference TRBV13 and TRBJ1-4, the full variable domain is AAGVIQSPRHLIKEKRETATLKCYPIPRHDTVYWYQQGPGQDPQFLISFYEKMQSDKGSIPDRFSAQQFSDYHSELNMSSLELGDSALYFCASSFTGAAEKLFFGSGTQLSVL.

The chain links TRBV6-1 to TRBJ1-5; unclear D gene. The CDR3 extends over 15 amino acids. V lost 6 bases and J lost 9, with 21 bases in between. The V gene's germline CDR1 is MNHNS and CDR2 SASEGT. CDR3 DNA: TGTGCCAGCAGGTCAAGTTGGGCCGAGCTAGGGCCCCAGCATTTT. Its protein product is CASRSSWAELGPQHF.